This entry is about one TCR beta chain. Clinical history reported by participants formed the basis on which cohorts were assigned. This record belongs to a study of blood T cell repertoires in COVID-19. Overall study: T cells, B-cell-depleted T cells, or PBMCs provided the cDNA or gDNA that served as material.

Original processing notes: Reference gene primers were amplified, and this amplification served to estimate nucleated cell counts. Sequenced by immunoSEQ multiplex PCR; TCRdb stores in-frame clones only, minus some. That table is the source of V, J and clone size, and D and trimming were worked out from the DNA. The table records 140,000 to 150,000 clones, approximately 87% of them present only once. Germline V gives CDR1 MDHEN, CDR2 SYDVKM. V was clipped by 1 base and J by 2 bases, with 6 bases between them. The CDR3 covers 14 residues. The chain joins TRBV28 to TRBJ2-1; D is possibly TRBD2 (5 bases). The sample consisted of PBMCs or T cells enriched from blood (not recorded which). The clonotype comes from a woman aged 30 to 39 with acute COVID-19. This chain's CDR3 is CASSLSRAYNEQFF. The DNA for the CDR3 is TGTGCCAGCAGTTTATCGCGGGCCTACAATGAGCAGTTCTTC.